What follows describes a single T cell receptor (beta chain). The sample originates from a study of blood T cell repertoires in COVID-19. Study-level information: The analysed material was cDNA or gDNA that came from T cells, B-cell-depleted T cells, or PBMCs.

This table comes from immunoSEQ multiplex PCR, and its TCRdb copy is limited to in-frame clones, with some not included. The data show about 250,000 clones, roughly 88% seen once. The CDR3 contains 14 residues. Trimming shortened V by 0 bases and J by 9 bases, and 10 bases separated the two germline ends. The receptor comes from a woman aged 35 to 49 who had been exposed to COVID-19. The sequenced sample was PBMCs or T cells enriched from blood (not recorded which). The V gene is TRBV5-7, the J gene TRBJ1-6, with D tentatively TRBD1 (5 bases). TRBV5-7 is assigned to the ORF class and has an uncertain function. For the CDR3, the DNA is TGTGCCAGCAGCTTGGTAAGGGGCGGTTCACCCCTCCACTTT. Its translation: CASSLVRGGSPLHF.